This T cell receptor beta chain stems from a study of CD8 T cells in ankylosing spondylitis. Overall study results and limits: Disease-linked clones had a CD8+ phenotype and relatively low frequency in peripheral blood. Characteristic of ankylosing spondylitis blood, it appeared, was a TCR beta motif comprising about eight highly homologous variants.

The sample holds many counts of this clonotype. Antigen: not known. TCRdb processed the 5' RACE reads anew with MiXCR; each CDR3 protein has one entry. The data contain approximately 300,000 distinct CDR3 sequences, 20% of them singletons. Looked up from germline, CDR1 is DFQATT and CDR2 is SNEGSKA (reference sequence). The CDR3 contains 12 residues. V was trimmed by 7 bases and J by 3 bases, leaving 11 bases between them. The chain links TRBV20-1 to TRBJ2-3, with a weak D call TRBD2 (5 bases). Material: blood, either unsorted or a sorted T cell fraction (not recorded which). The sequence was collected from a male donor with ankylosing spondylitis or in good health (not recorded which). This CDR3 is CSVGKGTDTQYF. The CDR3 DNA is TGCAGTGTCGGGAAAGGGACAGATACGCAGTATTTT.